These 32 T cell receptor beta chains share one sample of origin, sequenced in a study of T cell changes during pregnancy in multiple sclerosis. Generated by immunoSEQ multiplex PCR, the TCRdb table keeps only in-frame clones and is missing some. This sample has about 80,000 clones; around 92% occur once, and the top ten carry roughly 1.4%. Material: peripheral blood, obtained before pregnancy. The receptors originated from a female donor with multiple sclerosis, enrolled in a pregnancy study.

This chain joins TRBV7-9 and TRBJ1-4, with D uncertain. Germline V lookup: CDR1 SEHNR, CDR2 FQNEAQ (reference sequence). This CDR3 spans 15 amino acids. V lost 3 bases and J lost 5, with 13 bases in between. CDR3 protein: CASSFTENDNEKLFF. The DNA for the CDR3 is TGTGCCAGCAGCTTTACAGAGAACGACAATGAAAAACTGTTTTTT.

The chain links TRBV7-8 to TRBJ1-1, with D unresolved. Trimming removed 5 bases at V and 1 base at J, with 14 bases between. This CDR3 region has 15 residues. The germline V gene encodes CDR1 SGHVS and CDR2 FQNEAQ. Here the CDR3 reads CASSRRGWPNTEAFF. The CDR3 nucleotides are TGTGCCAGCAGCCGACGAGGTTGGCCGAACACTGAAGCTTTCTTT.

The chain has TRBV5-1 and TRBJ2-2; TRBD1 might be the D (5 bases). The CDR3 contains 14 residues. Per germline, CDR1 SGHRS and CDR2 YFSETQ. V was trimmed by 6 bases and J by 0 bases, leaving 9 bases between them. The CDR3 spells CASKGLANTGELFF. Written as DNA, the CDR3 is TGCGCCAGCAAGGGGCTAGCGAACACCGGGGAGCTGTTTTTT.

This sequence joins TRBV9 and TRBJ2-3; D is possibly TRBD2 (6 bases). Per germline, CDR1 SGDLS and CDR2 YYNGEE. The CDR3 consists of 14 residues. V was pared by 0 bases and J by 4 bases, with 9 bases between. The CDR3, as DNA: TGTGCCAGCAGCGTAGGCGGGGAAGCAGATACGCAGTATTTT. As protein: CASSVGGEADTQYF.

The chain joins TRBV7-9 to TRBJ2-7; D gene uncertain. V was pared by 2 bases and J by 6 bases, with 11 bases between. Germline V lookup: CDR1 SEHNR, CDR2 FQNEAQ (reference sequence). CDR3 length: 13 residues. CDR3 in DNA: TGTGCCAGCAGCTTATCGCGGTTCGGCGAGCAGTACTTC. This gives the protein CASSLSRFGEQYF.

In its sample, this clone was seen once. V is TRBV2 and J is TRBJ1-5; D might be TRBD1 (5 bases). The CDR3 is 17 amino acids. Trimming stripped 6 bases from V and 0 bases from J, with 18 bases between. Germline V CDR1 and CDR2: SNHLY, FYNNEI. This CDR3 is CASSPNQGYYSNQPQHF. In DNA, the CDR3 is TGTGCCAGCAGCCCAAACCAGGGATATTATAGCAATCAGCCCCAGCATTTT.

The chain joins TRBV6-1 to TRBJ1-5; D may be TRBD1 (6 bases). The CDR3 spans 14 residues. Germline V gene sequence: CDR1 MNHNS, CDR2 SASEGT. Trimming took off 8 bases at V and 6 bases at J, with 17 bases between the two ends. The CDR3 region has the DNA TGTGCCAGCTTTAGCGGGGGGGCTGGTCAGCCCCAGCATTTT. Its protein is CASFSGGAGQPQHF.

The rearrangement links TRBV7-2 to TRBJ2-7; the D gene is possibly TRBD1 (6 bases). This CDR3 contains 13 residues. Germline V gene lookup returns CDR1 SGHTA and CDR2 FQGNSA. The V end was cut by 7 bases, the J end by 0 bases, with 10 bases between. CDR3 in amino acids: CASIDRSSYEQYF. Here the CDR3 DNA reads TGTGCCAGCATCGACAGGAGCTCCTACGAGCAGTACTTC.

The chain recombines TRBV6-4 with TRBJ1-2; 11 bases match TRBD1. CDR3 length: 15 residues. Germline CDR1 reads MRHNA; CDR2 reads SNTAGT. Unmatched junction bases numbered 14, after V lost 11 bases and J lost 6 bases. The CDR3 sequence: CALPPRDRGGNGYTF. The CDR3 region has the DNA TGTGCCTTACCTCCCCGGGACAGGGGGGGAAATGGCTACACCTTC.

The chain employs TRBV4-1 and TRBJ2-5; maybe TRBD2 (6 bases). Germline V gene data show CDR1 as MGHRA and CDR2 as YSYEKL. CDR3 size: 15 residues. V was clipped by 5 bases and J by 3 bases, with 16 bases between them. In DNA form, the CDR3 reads TGCGCCAGCAGCTTCTCCGCGGGGCGCAAAGAGACCCAGTACTTC. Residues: CASSFSAGRKETQYF.

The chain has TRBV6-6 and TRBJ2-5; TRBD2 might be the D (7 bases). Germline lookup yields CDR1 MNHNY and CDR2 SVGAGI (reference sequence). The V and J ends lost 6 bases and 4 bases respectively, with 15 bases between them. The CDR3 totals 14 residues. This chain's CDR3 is CASRLGGALETQYF. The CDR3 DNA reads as TGTGCCAGCAGGCTAGGGGGGGCCCTAGAGACCCAGTACTTC.

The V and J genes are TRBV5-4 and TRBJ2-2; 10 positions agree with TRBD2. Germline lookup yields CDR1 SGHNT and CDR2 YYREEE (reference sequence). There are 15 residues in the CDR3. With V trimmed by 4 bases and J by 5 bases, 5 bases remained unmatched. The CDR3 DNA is TGTGCCAGCAGCGCGCCGGGACTAGCGACCGGGGAGCTGTTTTTT. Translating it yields CASSAPGLATGELFF.

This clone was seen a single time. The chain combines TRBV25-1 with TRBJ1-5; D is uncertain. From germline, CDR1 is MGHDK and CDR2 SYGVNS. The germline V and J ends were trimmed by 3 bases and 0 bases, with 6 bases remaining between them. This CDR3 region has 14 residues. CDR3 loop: CASSDPYSNQPQHF. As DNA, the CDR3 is TGTGCCAGCAGTGATCCCTATAGCAATCAGCCCCAGCATTTT.

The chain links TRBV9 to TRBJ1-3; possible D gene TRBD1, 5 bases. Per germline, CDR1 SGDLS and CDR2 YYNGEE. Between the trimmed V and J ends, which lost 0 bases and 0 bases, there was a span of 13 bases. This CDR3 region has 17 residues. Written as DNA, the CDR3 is TGTGCCAGCAGCGTAGGCGGAGGGGACCACTCTGGAAACACCATATATTTT. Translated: CASSVGGGDHSGNTIYF.

This CDR3 reads CASSPGQGAAYEQYF. As DNA, the CDR3 is TGTGCCAGCAGCCCGGGACAGGGGGCTGCTTACGAGCAGTACTTC. The chain is built from TRBV7-9 and TRBJ2-7, with TRBD1 identical over 12 bases. Germline-derived CDR1 and CDR2 are SEHNR and FQNEAQ (reference sequence). After removal of 5 bases from V and 4 bases from J, the junction contained 6 bases not matched to a gene. This CDR3 is 15 amino acids long.

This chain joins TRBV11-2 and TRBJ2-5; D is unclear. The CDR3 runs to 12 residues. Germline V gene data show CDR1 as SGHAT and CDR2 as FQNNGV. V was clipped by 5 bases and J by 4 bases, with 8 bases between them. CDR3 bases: TGTGCCAGCAGCGTCGCGTTAGAGACCCAGTACTTC. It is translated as CASSVALETQYF.

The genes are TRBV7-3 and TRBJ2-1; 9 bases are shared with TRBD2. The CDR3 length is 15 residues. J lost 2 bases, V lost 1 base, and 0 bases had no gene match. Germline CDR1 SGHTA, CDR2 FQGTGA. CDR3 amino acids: CASSLSGGAYNEQFF. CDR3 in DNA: TGTGCCAGCAGCTTAAGCGGGGGGGCCTACAATGAGCAGTTCTTC. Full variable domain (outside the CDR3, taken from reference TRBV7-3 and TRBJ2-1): GAGVSQTPSNKVTEKGKYVELRCDPISGHTALYWYRQSLGQGPEFLIYFQGTGAADDSGLPNDRFFAVRPEGSVSTLKIQRTERGDSAVYLCASSLSGGAYNEQFFGPGTRLTVL.

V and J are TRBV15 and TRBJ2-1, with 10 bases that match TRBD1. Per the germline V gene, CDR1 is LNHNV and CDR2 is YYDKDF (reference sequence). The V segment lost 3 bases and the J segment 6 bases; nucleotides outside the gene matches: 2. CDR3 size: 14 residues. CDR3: CATSRDRGSNEQFF. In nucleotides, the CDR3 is TGTGCCACCAGCAGGGACAGGGGGAGCAATGAGCAGTTCTTC.

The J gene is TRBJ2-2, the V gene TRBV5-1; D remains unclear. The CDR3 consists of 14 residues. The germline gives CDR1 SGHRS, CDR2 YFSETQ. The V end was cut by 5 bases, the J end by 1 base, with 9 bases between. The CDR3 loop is CASSQPGNTGELFF. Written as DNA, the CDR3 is TGCGCCAGCAGTCAGCCAGGGAACACCGGGGAGCTGTTTTTT.

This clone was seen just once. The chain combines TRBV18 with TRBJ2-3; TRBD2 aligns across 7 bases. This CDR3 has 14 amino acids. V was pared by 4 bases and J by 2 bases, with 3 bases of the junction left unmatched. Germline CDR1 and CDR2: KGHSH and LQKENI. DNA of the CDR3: TGTGCCAGCTCACTCCGGGAGGTCACAGATACGCAGTATTTT. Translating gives CASSLREVTDTQYF.

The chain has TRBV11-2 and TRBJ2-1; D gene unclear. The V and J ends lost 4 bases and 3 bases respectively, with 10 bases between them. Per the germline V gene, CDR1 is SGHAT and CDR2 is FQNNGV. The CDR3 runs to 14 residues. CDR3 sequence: CASSSLSRYNEQFF. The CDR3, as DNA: TGTGCCAGCAGCTCCCTCTCCCGCTACAATGAGCAGTTCTTC.

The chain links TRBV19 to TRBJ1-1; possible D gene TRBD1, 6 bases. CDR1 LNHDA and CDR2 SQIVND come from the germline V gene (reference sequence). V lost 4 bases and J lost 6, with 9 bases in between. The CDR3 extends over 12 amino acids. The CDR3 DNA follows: TGTGCCAGTAGTACCAGGGGAGCTGAAGCTTTCTTT. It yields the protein CASSTRGAEAFF.

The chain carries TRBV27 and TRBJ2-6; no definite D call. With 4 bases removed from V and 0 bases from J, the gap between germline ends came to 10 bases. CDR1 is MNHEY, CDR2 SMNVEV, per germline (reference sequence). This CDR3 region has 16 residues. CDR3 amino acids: CASSYLSSSGANVLTF. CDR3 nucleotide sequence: TGTGCCAGCAGTTATCTCTCGAGCTCTGGGGCCAACGTCCTGACTTTC.

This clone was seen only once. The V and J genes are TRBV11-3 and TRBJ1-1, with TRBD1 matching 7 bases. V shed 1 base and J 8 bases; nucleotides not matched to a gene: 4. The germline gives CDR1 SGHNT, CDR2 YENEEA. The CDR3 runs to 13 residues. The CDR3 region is CASSLGSGGEAFF. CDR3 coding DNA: TGTGCCAGCAGCTTAGGTTCAGGGGGAGAAGCTTTCTTT.

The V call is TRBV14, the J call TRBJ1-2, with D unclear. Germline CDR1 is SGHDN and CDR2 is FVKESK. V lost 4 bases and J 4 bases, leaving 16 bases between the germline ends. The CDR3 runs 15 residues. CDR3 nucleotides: TGTGCCAGCAGCCGTAAGGACTCACCCATCTATGGCTACACCTTC. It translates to CASSRKDSPIYGYTF.

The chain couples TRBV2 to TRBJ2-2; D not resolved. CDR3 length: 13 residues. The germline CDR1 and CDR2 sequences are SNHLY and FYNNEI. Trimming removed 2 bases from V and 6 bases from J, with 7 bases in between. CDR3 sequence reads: CASSELRSGELFF. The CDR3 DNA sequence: TGTGCCAGCAGTGAACTGCGTTCCGGGGAGCTGTTTTTT. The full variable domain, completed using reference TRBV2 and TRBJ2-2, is EPEVTQTPSHQVTQMGQEVILRCVPISNHLYFYWYRQILGQKVEFLVSFYNNEISEKSEIFDDQFSVERPDGSNFTLKIRSTKLEDSAMYFCASSELRSGELFFGEGSRLTVL.

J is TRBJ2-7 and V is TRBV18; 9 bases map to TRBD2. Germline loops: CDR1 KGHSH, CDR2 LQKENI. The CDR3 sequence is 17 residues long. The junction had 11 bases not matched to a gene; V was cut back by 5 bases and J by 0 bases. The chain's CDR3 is CASSISVAGVHSYEQYF. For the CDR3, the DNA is TGTGCCAGCTCAATCTCGGTAGCGGGGGTTCACTCCTACGAGCAGTACTTC.

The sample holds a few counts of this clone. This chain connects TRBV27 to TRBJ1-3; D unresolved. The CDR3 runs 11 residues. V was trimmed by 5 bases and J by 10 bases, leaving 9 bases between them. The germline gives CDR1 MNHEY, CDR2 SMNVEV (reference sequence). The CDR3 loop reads CASSAAGTIYF. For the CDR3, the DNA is TGTGCCAGCAGTGCGGCCGGGACCATATATTTT.

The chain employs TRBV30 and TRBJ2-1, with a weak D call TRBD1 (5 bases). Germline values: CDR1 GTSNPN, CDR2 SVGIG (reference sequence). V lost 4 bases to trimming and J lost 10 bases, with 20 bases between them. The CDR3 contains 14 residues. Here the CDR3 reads CAWMPLDRRAEQFF. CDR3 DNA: TGTGCCTGGATGCCTCTCGACAGACGAGCCGAGCAGTTCTTC.

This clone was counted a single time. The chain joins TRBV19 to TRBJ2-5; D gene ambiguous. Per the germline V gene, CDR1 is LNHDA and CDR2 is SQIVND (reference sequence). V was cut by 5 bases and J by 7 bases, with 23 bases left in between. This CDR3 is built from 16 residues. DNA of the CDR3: TGTGCCAGTAGTCCCATCGGCGGTTCCGAGAGGAGGACCCAGTACTTC. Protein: CASSPIGGSERRTQYF.

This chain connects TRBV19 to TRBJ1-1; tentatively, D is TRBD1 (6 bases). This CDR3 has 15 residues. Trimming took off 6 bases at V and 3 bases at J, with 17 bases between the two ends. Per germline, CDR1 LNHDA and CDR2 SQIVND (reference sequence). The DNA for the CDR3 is TGTGCCAGTAGGCTAAGCGGGGGGGGCTACACTGAAGCTTTCTTT. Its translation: CASRLSGGGYTEAFF.

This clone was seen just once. The CDR3 DNA is TGTGCCAGTAGTTCACCGGGACAGGGGGCGAACACTGAAGCTTTCTTT. It is translated as CASSSPGQGANTEAFF. V is TRBV19 and J is TRBJ1-1; 12 bases match TRBD1. Germline V lookup: CDR1 LNHDA, CDR2 SQIVND (reference sequence). This CDR3 is built from 16 residues. The trim removed 5 bases at V and 1 base at J, leaving 5 bases unmatched.